A selection of T cell receptor beta chains follows, all from one sample in a study of T cell clones after liver transplantation. Antigen specificity for these receptors is unknown. Data came from immunoSEQ multiplex PCR; TCRdb stores just in-frame clones and leaves some out. The sample has roughly 1,200 clones, 25% to 30% seen once. Sequences were obtained from CD8+ T cells from PBMCs cultured with third-party cells. The receptors derive from a human patient who received a liver transplant. Part of the T cells may come from the graft donor. CDR3s include the opening cysteine and the closing phenylalanine or tryptophan. A D gene is named only where the DNA matches it firmly. Size values are once, few and many counts, or a class for expanded clones, and some rows have none.

j_call	v_call	d_call	clone_size	cdr3_aa	cdr3_nt
TRBJ2-7	TRBV13	TRBD1	-	CASSPTGLGYEQYF	TGTGCCAGCAGCCCGACAGGGCTGGGCTACGAGCAGTACTTC
TRBJ2-1	TRBV27	TRBD2	large	CASSLGTTSYNEQFF	TGTGCCAGCAGTTTAGGGACTACCTCCTACAATGAGCAGTTCTTC
TRBJ2-7	TRBV27	TRBD1	-	CASSEALLGTGVREQYF	TGTGCCAGCAGTGAAGCGCTTCTCGGGACAGGGGTCCGTGAGCAGTACTTC
TRBJ2-7	TRBV10-2	TRBD2	-	CASRGTSAPYEQYF	TGCGCCAGCAGGGGGACTAGCGCGCCCTACGAGCAGTACTTC
TRBJ1-2	TRBV10-3	-	-	CAISVGFVRDRTFYGYTF	TGTGCCATCAGTGTGGGGTTTGTCAGGGACCGCACATTTTATGGCTACACCTTC
TRBJ1-2	TRBV5-2	-	-	CASSPVGGSYGYTF	TGCGCCAGCAGCCCTGTAGGGGGTAGCTATGGCTACACCTTC
TRBJ2-1	TRBV11-3	-	once	CASSLGVAESNEQFF	TGTGCCAGCAGCTTAGGAGTAGCGGAAAGCAATGAGCAGTTCTTC
TRBJ1-6	TRBV6-1	-	once	CASSGRVLSNSPLHF	TGTGCCAGCAGTGGGCGCGTTTTGTCTAATTCACCCCTCCACTTT
TRBJ1-2	TRBV13	TRBD1	-	CASSLVTDRNGYTF	TGTGCCAGCAGCCTTGTTACGGACAGGAATGGCTACACCTTC
TRBJ2-1	TRBV5-1	TRBD1	-	CARSWGTGGAGDEQFF	TGCGCCCGCAGCTGGGGGACAGGGGGCGCGGGGGATGAGCAGTTCTTC
TRBJ2-7	TRBV27	TRBD2	large	CASSLGTSGRREQYF	TGTGCCAGCAGTTTAGGGACTAGCGGGAGAAGGGAGCAGTACTTC
TRBJ2-7	TRBV7-9	-	-	CASTPSYEQYF	TGTGCCAGCACCCCCTCCTACGAGCAGTACTTC
TRBJ2-3	TRBV7-3	-	medium-sized	CASSPRASLTDTQYF	TGTGCCAGCAGCCCAAGGGCCTCGTTGACAGATACGCAGTATTTT
TRBJ2-1	TRBV6-4	TRBD2	-	CASSDHSWGGGYNEQFF	TGTGCCAGCAGTGACCACAGTTGGGGGGGAGGCTACAATGAGCAGTTCTTC
TRBJ2-2	TRBV4-3	TRBD1	few	CARRPWTGGTGELFF	TGCGCCAGGAGGCCCTGGACAGGGGGTACCGGGGAGCTGTTTTTT
TRBJ2-2	TRBV27	TRBD1	medium-sized	CASSSLPGTGVTGELFF	TGTGCCAGCAGTTCCTTACCCGGGACAGGGGTTACCGGGGAGCTGTTTTTT
TRBJ1-2	TRBV9	TRBD1	medium-sized	CASSVGTGGAYGYTF	TGTGCCAGCAGCGTAGGGACAGGGGGCGCCTATGGCTACACCTTC
TRBJ1-1	TRBV4-2	-	-	CASSHRGGGENTEAFF	TGTGCCAGCAGCCACCGTGGGGGGGGCGAGAACACTGAAGCTTTCTTT
TRBJ2-2	TRBV27	-	-	CASSLFFTGELFF	TGTGCCAGCAGTTTATTTTTCACCGGGGAGCTGTTTTTT
TRBJ2-1	TRBV11-3	-	-	CASSLTEEQFF	TGTGCCAGCAGCTTAACGGAGGAGCAGTTCTTC
TRBJ2-7	TRBV4-3	-	-	CASSQDLVPSDEQYF	TGCGCCAGCAGCCAAGATCTAGTGCCTTCGGACGAGCAGTACTTC
TRBJ1-2	TRBV7-9	-	few	CASSSLPGTYGYTF	TGTGCCAGCAGCTCCTTACCAGGGACTTATGGCTACACCTTC
TRBJ2-7	TRBV11-2	TRBD2	large	CASSTLAGNYEQYF	TGTGCCAGCAGCACCCTAGCGGGGAACTACGAGCAGTACTTC
TRBJ2-1	TRBV27	-	large	CASSRGVGQLRAGASNEQFF	TGTGCCAGCAGTCGGGGGGTGGGACAGCTCCGGGCGGGAGCTTCCAATGAGCAGTTCTTC
TRBJ2-2	TRBV5-6	-	-	CASSYGRYDTGELFF	TGTGCCAGCAGCTACGGACGGTATGACACCGGGGAGCTGTTTTTT
TRBJ2-7	TRBV27	-	-	CASSFRGSYEQYF	TGTGCCAGCAGTTTTAGAGGTTCCTACGAGCAGTACTTC
TRBJ2-6	TRBV1	-	-	CTSRDKRCAQSRANVLTF	TGCACCAGCAGGGACAAACGTTGTGCACAAAGTCGGGCCAACGTCCTGACTTTC
TRBJ1-2	TRBV7-2	-	-	CASSSPLIGHLYGYTF	TGTGCCAGCAGCTCCCCCTTAATAGGGCACCTTTATGGCTACACCTTC
TRBJ2-3	TRBV30	-	-	CAWSDPWEGGGRDTQYF	TGTGCCTGGAGTGACCCTTGGGAGGGAGGGGGACGAGATACGCAGTATTTT
TRBJ2-3	TRBV7-4	TRBD2	-	CASSSGRRGVDSTDTQYF	TGTGCCAGCAGCTCAGGCCGGCGGGGGGTCGATAGCACAGATACGCAGTATTTT
TRBJ2-1	TRBV19	TRBD2	large	CASSMTSGGYNEQFF	TGTGCCAGTAGTATGACTAGCGGGGGATACAATGAGCAGTTCTTC
TRBJ1-2	TRBV5-2	-	-	CASSTPGQGEGYTF	TGCGCCAGCAGCACTCCGGGACAGGGGGAAGGCTACACCTTC
TRBJ2-2	TRBV11-2	-	few	CASSYGRYDTGELFF	TGTGCCAGCAGCTACGGACGGTATGACACCGGGGAGCTGTTTTTT
TRBJ2-7	TRBV5-4	TRBD1	-	CASSQVRDSSYEQYF	TGTGCCAGCAGCCAAGTACGGGACAGCTCCTACGAGCAGTACTTC
TRBJ2-7	TRBV13	-	medium-sized	CASSQTDYEQYF	TGTGCCAGCAGCCAGACAGACTACGAGCAGTACTTC
TRBJ1-2	TRBV4-3	TRBD1	-	CASSQPRTGQNIYGHTF	TGCGCCAGCAGCCAACCCCGGACAGGTCAGAACATCTATGGCCACACCTTC
TRBJ1-1	TRBV6-8	-	-	CASYPGGRNTEAFF	TGTGCCAGCTATCCGGGCGGGAGGAACACTGAAGCTTTCTTT
TRBJ2-3	TRBV27	TRBD1	few	CASRLLQGDTQYF	TGTGCCAGCAGACTACTACAGGGGGATACGCAGTATTTT
TRBJ2-2	TRBV21-1	-	-	CASSKAGERGHGGELFF	TGTGCCAGCAGCAAAGCAGGCGAGCGGGGCCACGGCGGGGAGCTGTTTTTT
TRBJ2-1	TRBV27	TRBD2	medium-sized	CASSLGGGPSGYNEQFF	TGTGCCAGCAGTTTAGGCGGGGGGCCGTCAGGATACAATGAGCAGTTCTTC
TRBJ2-1	TRBV2	TRBD1	large	CASSVPLGGSEQFF	TGTGCCAGCAGTGTCCCGCTAGGGGGCAGTGAGCAGTTCTTC
TRBJ2-3	TRBV28	-	-	CASSLPSTDTQYF	TGTGCCAGCAGTTTACCTAGCACAGATACGCAGTATTTT
TRBJ1-2	TRBV9	-	-	CASSVAANYGYTF	TGTGCCAGCAGCGTAGCTGCTAACTATGGCTACACCTTC
TRBJ2-5	TRBV12-2	-	medium-sized	CASRLAGTPQETQYF	TGTGCAAGTCGCTTAGCGGGGACACCCCAAGAGACCCAGTACTTC
TRBJ1-1	TRBV7-7	TRBD1	-	CASSQTIRGTEAFF	TGCGCCAGCAGCCAAACAATCAGGGGGACTGAAGCTTTCTTT
TRBJ2-2	TRBV9	-	few	CASSVGPTPTELFF	TGTGCCAGCAGCGTAGGACCGACCCCCACGGAGCTGTTTTTT
TRBJ2-1	TRBV7-6	TRBD2	medium-sized	CASSQLAGVVAGEQFF	TGTGCCAGCAGCCAGCTAGCGGGAGTTGTCGCCGGTGAGCAGTTCTTC
TRBJ1-1	TRBV6-1	-	-	CASDPGPGEAFF	TGTGCCAGCGATCCCGGGCCCGGGGAAGCTTTCTTT
TRBJ2-7	TRBV7-2	-	few	CASSPRLSSYEQYF	TGTGCCAGCAGCCCTCGGTTGTCCTCCTACGAGCAGTACTTC
TRBJ2-5	TRBV5-6	-	-	CASSFFREETQYF	TGTGCCAGCAGCTTTTTCAGGGAGGAGACCCAGTACTTC
TRBJ1-1	TRBV27	-	hyperexpanded	CASSFGFNTEAFF	TGTGCCAGCAGTTTTGGGTTCAACACTGAAGCTTTCTTT
TRBJ2-1	TRBV5-1	TRBD2	-	CASSLGRASGDRGQFF	TGCGCCAGCAGCTTGGGGCGAGCTAGCGGGGACCGTGGGCAGTTCTTC
TRBJ2-7	TRBV29-1	-	large	CSVEVWQGGYEQYF	TGCAGCGTTGAGGTTTGGCAGGGGGGGTACGAGCAGTACTTC
TRBJ2-5	TRBV28	TRBD2	once	CASSYPSGGRGETQYF	TGTGCCAGCAGTTATCCTTCTGGGGGGAGGGGAGAGACCCAGTACTTC
TRBJ2-7	TRBV5-6	TRBD2	-	CASSLSGGDYEQYF	TGTGCCAGCAGCCTCAGCGGGGGGGACTACGAGCAGTACTTC
TRBJ1-1	TRBV7-2	-	-	CASSLNTEAFF	TGTGCCAGCAGCTTGAACACTGAAGCTTTCTTT
TRBJ1-1	TRBV11-2	-	medium-sized	CASSLDPGSEAFF	TGTGCCAGCAGCTTAGATCCAGGCTCTGAAGCTTTCTTT
TRBJ2-5	TRBV7-6	-	-	CASSLVTAQETQYF	TGTGCCAGCAGCTTGGTGACAGCCCAAGAGACCCAGTACTTC
TRBJ2-7	TRBV2	-	few	CASSLVAYEQYF	TGTGCCAGCAGCTTAGTGGCCTACGAGCAGTACTTC
TRBJ1-1	TRBV6-1	-	few	CASSWVRMNTEAFF	TGTGCCAGCAGTTGGGTCCGAATGAACACTGAAGCTTTCTTT